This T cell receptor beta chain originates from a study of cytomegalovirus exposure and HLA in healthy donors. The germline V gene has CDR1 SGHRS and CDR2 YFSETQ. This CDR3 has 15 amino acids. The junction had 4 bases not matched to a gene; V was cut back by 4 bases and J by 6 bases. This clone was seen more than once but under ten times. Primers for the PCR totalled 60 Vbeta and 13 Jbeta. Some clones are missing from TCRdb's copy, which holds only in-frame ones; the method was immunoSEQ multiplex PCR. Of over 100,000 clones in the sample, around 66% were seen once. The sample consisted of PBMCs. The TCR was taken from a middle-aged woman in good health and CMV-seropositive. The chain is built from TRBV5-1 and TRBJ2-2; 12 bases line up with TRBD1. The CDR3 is CASSPGTGGSGELFF. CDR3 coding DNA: TGCGCCAGCAGCCCGGGGACAGGGGGCTCCGGGGAGCTGTTTTTT.